This T cell receptor beta chain was retrieved from a study of blood T cells in healthy people across ages. V lost 2 bases to trimming and J lost 3 bases; unmatched junction nucleotides: 3. This CDR3 has 14 residues. Germline V CDR1 and CDR2: ENHRY, SYGVKD. It was with a sample-barcoded 5' primer and a J-beta primer mix that a second PCR of about 6 to 12 cycles was run. One entry per CDR3 protein, called by TCRdb with MiXCR from the 5' RACE reads. The sample lists 950,000 to 1,200,000 distinct CDR3 sequences; approximately 38% were seen once. The specimen sequenced was blood. The gene calls are TRBV10-3 and TRBJ2-5; 7 bases map to TRBD1. The TCR was taken from a man aged 18 to 30 in good health. DNA for the CDR3: TGTGCCATCAGTGAGGCTGACAGGGAAGAGACCCAGTACTTC. This gives the protein CAISEADREETQYF.